These 20 T cell receptor beta chains were all obtained from the same sample, sequenced in a study of T cells in Graves' hyperthyroidism and ophthalmopathy. TCR beta CDR3 region amplification was performed from RNA transcripts. A set of HTBI primers served as the primers for a first-round RT-PCR of the TCR CDR3. TCRdb recomputed calls from the multiplex PCR reads with MiXCR, one row per CDR3 protein. Of 600,000 to 700,000 distinct CDR3 sequences listed, 14% to 15% are singletons. Sequences were obtained from blood. Every receptor here comes from a woman aged 40 to 49 with Graves' ophthalmopathy.

The sample holds a few counts of this clonotype. The CDR3 DNA reads as TGTGCCAGCAGCAATACCGGGACAGACTATGGCTACACCTTC. Residues: CASSNTGTDYGYTF. The chain recombines TRBV12-3 or TRBV12-4 with TRBJ1-2, with TRBD1 matching 7 bases. This CDR3 has 14 residues. V gave up 6 bases and J gave up 3 bases; unmatched junction bases: 7.

The table lists this clonotype with many counts. This chain connects TRBV12-3 or TRBV12-4 to TRBJ1-5, with unresolved D. The length of the CDR3 is 14 residues. Trimming removed 6 bases at V and 0 bases at J, with 9 bases between. In nucleotides, the CDR3 is TGTGCCAGCAGCCCCACAGCTAGCAATCAGCCCCAGCATTTT. Its translation: CASSPTASNQPQHF.

This clonotype was observed many times. J is TRBJ2-7 and V is TRBV28; no clear D gene. Germline V gene data show CDR1 as MDHEN and CDR2 as SYDVKM. Between the trimmed V and J ends, which lost 2 bases and 0 bases, there was a span of 11 bases. The CDR3 is 15 residues long. CDR3 in DNA: TGTGCCAGCAGTTTAGGTCTTTCGAGCTCCTACGAGCAGTACTTC. It yields the protein CASSLGLSSSYEQYF.

The chain couples TRBV11-2 to TRBJ2-3; D unclear. The germline V and J ends were trimmed by 6 bases and 3 bases, with 16 bases remaining between them. The germline V gene has CDR1 SGHAT and CDR2 FQNNGV. The CDR3 loop spans 15 amino acids. The CDR3 DNA reads TGTGCCAGCAGGCGCTCGGCTAGTTCGACAGATACGCAGTATTTT. This encodes CASRRSASSTDTQYF.

This clonotype was counted many times. The CDR3 region is CASSLGASGTGELFF. The CDR3 DNA reads as TGTGCCAGCAGCTTAGGGGCTAGCGGGACCGGGGAGCTGTTTTTT. The V and J genes are TRBV11-2 and TRBJ2-2, with TRBD2 identical over 8 bases. V lost 1 base and J lost 5; bases outside the gene matches: 3. Per germline, CDR1 SGHAT and CDR2 FQNNGV. The CDR3 loop spans 15 amino acids.

This clonotype appeared many times. The V call is TRBV6-5, the J call TRBJ2-7; 7 nucleotides align to TRBD2. Germline-derived CDR1 and CDR2 are MNHEY and SVGAGI. This CDR3 region has 16 residues. V shed 4 bases and J 1 base; nucleotides not matched to a gene: 10. CDR3 DNA: TGTGCCAGCAGTTCCGGGGTCCCGGGGGGATCCTACGAGCAGTACTTC. Translation: CASSSGVPGGSYEQYF.

This clonotype was counted a few times. The chain combines TRBV5-1 with TRBJ2-5, with D perhaps matching TRBD1 or TRBD2 (6 bases each). The CDR3 sequence is 18 residues long. The germline V and J ends were trimmed by 2 bases and 0 bases, with 20 bases remaining between them. From germline, CDR1 is SGHRS and CDR2 YFSETQ. The chain's CDR3 is CASSFTPGAGGYQETQYF. The CDR3 nucleotides read TGCGCCAGCAGCTTCACCCCGGGGGCGGGTGGGTACCAAGAGACCCAGTACTTC.

This clonotype was observed many times. CDR3 residues: CASTTGGNYGYTF. Here the CDR3 DNA reads TGTGCCAGCACGACAGGGGGGAACTATGGCTACACCTTC. V and J are TRBV28 and TRBJ1-2; 9 positions agree with TRBD1. CDR1 MDHEN and CDR2 SYDVKM come from the germline V gene. The CDR3 is 13 amino acids. J gave up 2 bases and V 7 bases, and 2 bases lay outside the gene matches.

This clonotype was found many times. The DNA of the CDR3 is TGTGCCAGCAGTTTACGTAGAGTGGGCAGCAACACTGAAGCTTTCTTT. Translation gives CASSLRRVGSNTEAFF. The chain has TRBV12-3 or TRBV12-4 and TRBJ1-1; no clear D. There are 16 residues in the CDR3. Trimming pared 2 bases from V and 2 bases from J, leaving 15 bases between.

The chain recombines TRBV7-3 with TRBJ1-2, with D perhaps TRBD1 (6 bases). V dropped 1 base and J dropped 7 bases, with 13 bases sitting between them. CDR1 is SGHTA and CDR2 is FQGTGA in the germline V gene. The CDR3 extends over 14 amino acids. The CDR3 protein is CASSLRPGDSGYTF. DNA of the CDR3: TGTGCCAGCAGCTTAAGGCCAGGGGACTCTGGCTACACCTTC. Full variable domain (rest looked up from reference TRBV7-3 and TRBJ1-2): GAGVSQTPSNKVTEKGKYVELRCDPISGHTALYWYRQSLGQGPEFLIYFQGTGAADDSGLPNDRFFAVRPEGSVSTLKIQRTERGDSAVYLCASSLRPGDSGYTFGSGTRLTVV.

This clonotype was counted a few times. The gene calls are TRBV4-3 and TRBJ1-1, with D perhaps matching TRBD1 (5 bases). V gave up 4 bases and J gave up 4 bases, with 13 bases separating them. Germline V gene sequence: CDR1 LGHNA, CDR2 YSLEER. The CDR3 is made up of 14 amino acids. In DNA form, the CDR3 reads TGCGCCAGCAGCCTTGGGCAGAGGGGCACTGAAGCTTTCTTT. Protein product: CASSLGQRGTEAFF.

This clonotype was detected ten times or more. The rearrangement links TRBV7-8 to TRBJ1-2; tentatively, D is TRBD1 (5 bases). CDR1 is SGHVS, CDR2 FQNEAQ, per germline. With 5 bases removed from V and 7 bases from J, the gap between germline ends came to 14 bases. The CDR3 runs to 13 residues. CDR3 DNA: TGTGCCAGCAGCCTCAGGGAAGGGGCTGGCTACACCTTC. It is translated as CASSLREGAGYTF.

This clonotype was recorded many times. The chain couples TRBV11-1 to TRBJ2-7; 8 nucleotides match TRBD1. The germline V gene encodes CDR1 SGHAT and CDR2 FQDESV (reference sequence). Trimming took 5 bases from V and 7 from J; bases not matched to a gene: 10. This CDR3 is built from 14 residues. CDR3 sequence: CASSRRTGKEEQYF. In nucleotides, the CDR3 is TGTGCCAGCAGCCGCAGGACAGGGAAGGAAGAGCAGTACTTC.

The chain carries TRBV28 and TRBJ1-5; possible D gene TRBD1, 6 bases. Germline lookup yields CDR1 MDHEN and CDR2 SYDVKM. Deletions cut 8 bases from V and 0 bases from J, with 17 bases between. This CDR3 has 16 residues. CDR3 in DNA: TGTGCCAGCCGGACAGTAACTTCCCATAGCAATCAGCCCCAGCATTTT. Translating it yields CASRTVTSHSNQPQHF.

This clonotype was recorded many times. V usage is TRBV6-5 and J usage is TRBJ1-5; D unresolved. The CDR3 is 15 residues long. V was cut by 2 bases and J by 9 bases, with 17 bases left in between. Germline loops: CDR1 MNHEY, CDR2 SVGAGI. This CDR3 reads CASSYRPGEGGPQHF. In nucleotides, the CDR3 is TGTGCCAGCAGTTACCGCCCCGGGGAGGGAGGGCCCCAGCATTTT.

This clonotype was counted many times. V and J are TRBV12-3 or TRBV12-4 and TRBJ2-1; 8 nucleotides agree with TRBD2. The length of the CDR3 is 18 residues. Trimming at V came to 4 bases and at J to 2 bases, leaving 13 bases not matched to a gene. CDR3 in amino acids: CASSSTSGGLAAYNEQFF. The CDR3 DNA reads as TGTGCCAGCAGTTCCACTTCGGGGGGGCTAGCGGCCTACAATGAGCAGTTCTTC.

This clonotype appeared many times. This chain links TRBV20-1 with TRBJ2-7; 7 bases map to TRBD2. From germline, CDR1 is DFQATT and CDR2 SNEGSKA (reference sequence). The CDR3 loop spans 13 amino acids. With 1 base clipped from V and 3 bases from J, the junction kept 3 bases outside the gene matches. The CDR3 DNA follows: TGCAGTGCTAGAGTGGCGGGAGACTACGAGCAGTACTTC. The encoded protein is CSARVAGDYEQYF.

This clonotype was picked up many times. This chain connects TRBV28 to TRBJ2-7; D unresolved. The V end lost 5 bases, the J end lost 3 bases, and 8 bases lay between the germline ends. CDR1 and CDR2 from the germline V gene are MDHEN and SYDVKM. This CDR3 is built from 12 residues. CDR3 sequence reads: CASSSQDYEQYF. For the CDR3, the DNA is TGTGCCAGCAGTAGCCAGGACTACGAGCAGTACTTC.

The chain uses TRBV27 and TRBJ2-7; tentatively, D is TRBD1 (6 bases). Germline-derived CDR1 and CDR2 are MNHEY and SMNVEV (reference sequence). This CDR3 is built from 15 residues. V gave up 7 bases and J gave up 0 bases, with 16 bases separating them. CDR3 sequence reads: CASTTYEGVSYEQYF. The DNA of the CDR3 is TGTGCCAGCACCACCTACGAGGGGGTCTCCTACGAGCAGTACTTC.

V is TRBV3-1 and J is TRBJ1-1, with D unresolved. Trimming left V 4 bases short and J 4 bases short, with 13 bases between. Germline V gene data show CDR1 as LGHDT and CDR2 as YNNKEL (reference sequence). This CDR3 is built from 14 residues. As DNA, the CDR3 is TGTGCCAGCAGCCCGCGGGAAGGTGTCACTGAAGCTTTCTTT. It specifies CASSPREGVTEAFF.